These T cell receptor beta chains were read from a single sample in a study of T cell repertoires in cytomegalovirus infection. MiXCR, run by TCRdb on the reads, gives a single entry per CDR3 protein. There are 680,000 or so distinct CDR3 sequences in the sample; approximately 40% occur only once, and roughly 2.8% lies in the top ten. Sequenced input: PBMCs. These receptors came from a human donor in good health (CMV status not recorded). Some clones in this sample may be carry-over from other donors' samples. CDR3s include the opening cysteine and the closing phenylalanine or tryptophan. The size entry is marked missing in some rows and otherwise reads once, few, many or a size class.

>TRBJ1-2|-|TRBV28
CASSDDNYGYTF
>TRBJ2-2|few|TRBV7-9
CASSLQLGELFF
>TRBJ2-2|-|TRBV9
CASSARGAGSRGELFF
>TRBJ1-2|-|TRBV7-9
CASSSLGHLNYGYTF
>TRBJ1-1|-|TRBV28
CASSLWTAPMNPEAFF
>TRBJ2-3|-|TRBV29-1
CSVLGSGPTGPGSTDTQYF
>TRBJ1-3|many|TRBV5-6
CASSLAAGYSGNTIYF
>TRBJ1-1|few|TRBV28
CASSSPGQWNTEAFF
>TRBJ1-1|-|TRBV28
CASSPLDLKGGSTEAFF
>TRBJ2-7|-|TRBV5-1
CASSLDPASVSEQYF
>TRBJ2-1|-|TRBV6-5
CASSLTGYSYNEPFF
>TRBJ2-5|few|TRBV11-1
CASSSHGTWETQYF
>TRBJ2-1|-|TRBV4-1
CASSQAETSGWNEQFF
>TRBJ2-3|few|TRBV6-2/TRBV6-3
CASRPGGSTDTQYF
>TRBJ1-2|-|TRBV27
CASSRGVGFDYGYTF
>TRBJ2-6|-|TRBV7-9
CASSLKANVLTF
>TRBJ2-5|many|TRBV7-6
CASSSPTGIGETQYF
>TRBJ2-1|many|TRBV12-3/TRBV12-4
CASSRSMLKGNEQFF
>TRBJ1-1|-|TRBV19
CASDQGDNPEAFF
>TRBJ2-1|-|TRBV10-3
CALSDSGWEQFF
>TRBJ1-2|-|TRBV4-1
CASSQQGPPANYGYTF
>TRBJ2-3|-|TRBV19
CASSPPGVVFDTQYF
>TRBJ1-6|-|TRBV27
CASSLASRSYNSPLHF
>TRBJ1-1|few|TRBV7-9
CASSHRSGDTEAFF
>TRBJ2-5|-|TRBV20-1
CSASRTSGQETQYF
>TRBJ2-4|few|TRBV7-8
CASSLAGTGKNIQYF
>TRBJ1-1|-|TRBV5-1
CASSLGAIRANTEAFF
>TRBJ1-2|few|TRBV7-8
CASSPLRDRRANYGYTF
>TRBJ2-3|many|TRBV28
CASSFKATSTDTQYF
>TRBJ2-1|few|TRBV7-9
CASSGGTGETLNEQFF
>TRBJ2-1|many|TRBV11-2
CASSLTRSRYNEQFF
>TRBJ1-6|-|TRBV5-1
CASTWGMGNSPLHF
>TRBJ1-4|many|TRBV29-1
CSVRTGFGEKLFF
>TRBJ2-7|few|TRBV20-1
CSARAISYEQYF
>TRBJ2-3|-|TRBV7-2
CASSLGDRVGTDTQYF
>TRBJ2-6|few|TRBV5-6
CASSLVSAPPGASGANVLTF
>TRBJ2-5|-|TRBV20-1
CSAKEARGVGETQYF
>TRBJ2-7|-|TRBV7-4
CASNPIRAVGYEQYF
>TRBJ1-1|few|TRBV12-5
CASGLGCVAEAFF
>TRBJ2-7|-|TRBV4-1
CASSTATGGYEQYF
>TRBJ1-1|few|TRBV20-1
CSARDRKGPEAFF
>TRBJ1-1|-|TRBV10-2
CASSEALRGGEAFF
>TRBJ1-5|-|TRBV20-1
CSAQLGRGLQPQHF
>TRBJ1-2|many|TRBV11-2
CASSFRLGSTYGYTF
>TRBJ2-1|-|TRBV7-9
CVSSLVAGSYNEQFF